This T cell receptor beta chain was documented in a study of blood T cell repertoires in COVID-19. Study context: From the United States, Italy and Spain came samples of acute and convalescent COVID-19. The cDNA or gDNA used as material had been derived from T cells, B-cell-depleted T cells, or PBMCs.

This CDR3 has 17 amino acids. The germline gives CDR1 SGHTA, CDR2 FQGNSA. J was trimmed by 4 bases and V by 1 base; bases with no gene match: 6. Authors' data handling: Reference gene primer amplification yielded estimated nucleated cell counts. Measured with immunoSEQ multiplex PCR; TCRdb has only the in-frame clones, and not every one. From that table come the V and J calls and clone size; the DNA was used to work out D and trimming. Of 100,000 to 120,000 clones in the sample, 82% are singletons; the top ten hold approximately 15%. Input material: peripheral blood. This sequence joins TRBV7-2 and TRBJ2-1, with 11 bases lining up with TRBD1. This TCR was recovered from a woman aged 80 or older with acute or convalescent COVID-19. The CDR3 loop is CASSLGGTGGAYNEQFF. DNA for the CDR3: TGTGCCAGCAGCTTAGGGGGGACAGGGGGAGCGTACAATGAGCAGTTCTTC.